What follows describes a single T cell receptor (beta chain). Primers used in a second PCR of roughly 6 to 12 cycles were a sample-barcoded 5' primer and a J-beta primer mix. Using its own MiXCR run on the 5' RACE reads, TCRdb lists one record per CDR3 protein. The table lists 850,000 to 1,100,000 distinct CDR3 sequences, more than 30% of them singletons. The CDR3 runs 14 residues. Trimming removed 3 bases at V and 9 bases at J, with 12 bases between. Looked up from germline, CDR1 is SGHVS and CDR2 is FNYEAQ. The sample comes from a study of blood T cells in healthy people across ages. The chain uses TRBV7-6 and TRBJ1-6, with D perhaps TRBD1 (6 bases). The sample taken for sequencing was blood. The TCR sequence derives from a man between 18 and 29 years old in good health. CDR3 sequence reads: CASSLSGAGSPLHF. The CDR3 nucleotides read TGTGCCAGCAGCTTGTCGGGGGCTGGTTCACCCCTCCACTTT.